Each of the 20 T cell receptor beta chains below was sequenced from the same sample in a study of blood T cell repertoires in COVID-19. Clones were read by immunoSEQ multiplex PCR, and TCRdb kept only the in-frame ones, dropping some. The data show approximately 150,000 clones, with around 88% seen just once and 5% to 6% held by the top ten. Source material: peripheral blood. The receptor source for this set is a human donor in a cohort sampled during active COVID-19.

The J gene is TRBJ1-5, the V gene TRBV28; 7 bases agree with TRBD1. This CDR3 region has 15 residues. V gave up 3 bases and J gave up 3 bases; unmatched junction bases: 5. CDR1 and CDR2 (germline): MDHEN, SYDVKM. The CDR3 spells CASSFETGNNQPQHF. DNA for the CDR3: TGTGCCAGCAGTTTTGAGACAGGGAACAATCAGCCCCAGCATTTT.

This chain uses TRBV4-1 with TRBJ2-3, with 8 bases matching TRBD2. Germline CDR1 reads MGHRA; CDR2 reads YSYEKL. This CDR3 region has 17 residues. V lost 1 base, J lost 6 bases, and 12 bases stayed unmatched. The CDR3 DNA reads as TGCGCCAGCAGCCAAGGAAGTCGAGCGGGAGAACTTGATACGCAGTATTTT. Translating gives CASSQGSRAGELDTQYF.

The chain has TRBV4-1 and TRBJ2-3, with a weak D call TRBD2 (5 bases). Germline V gives CDR1 MGHRA, CDR2 YSYEKL. V lost 5 bases and J 0 bases, leaving 15 bases between the germline ends. The length of the CDR3 is 16 residues. In nucleotides, the CDR3 is TGCGCCAGCAGCAGAGATGAGGGTACTAGCACAGATACGCAGTATTTT. This translates into CASSRDEGTSTDTQYF.

V is TRBV24-1 and J is TRBJ1-5; D not certain. Between the trimmed V and J ends, which lost 7 bases and 0 bases, there was a span of 9 bases. Germline V gene data show CDR1 as KGHDR and CDR2 as SFDVKD. The CDR3 runs 14 residues. The CDR3 nucleotides read TGTGCCACCAGCCCAGGTTATAGCAATCAGCCCCAGCATTTT. Translating gives CATSPGYSNQPQHF.

This chain connects TRBV11-3 to TRBJ2-5; D not resolved. Germline V gene data show CDR1 as SGHNT and CDR2 as YENEEA. V gave up 5 bases and J gave up 4 bases, with 5 bases separating them. The CDR3 totals 11 residues. This chain's CDR3 is CASSVRETQYF. The CDR3 bases are TGTGCCAGCAGCGTTAGAGAGACCCAGTACTTC.

The CDR3 loop is CASSSDGLAGGTGEQYF. The CDR3 nucleotides are TGTGCCAGCAGTTCCGACGGACTAGCGGGGGGCACTGGGGAGCAGTACTTC. The chain is built from TRBV6-2 or TRBV6-3 and TRBJ2-7; TRBD2 aligns across 14 bases. The germline CDR1 and CDR2 sequences are MNHEY and SVGEGT. V lost 4 bases to trimming and J lost 7 bases; unmatched junction nucleotides: 12. The CDR3 is made up of 17 amino acids.

The chain uses TRBV28 and TRBJ2-7, with 8 bases lining up with TRBD2. This CDR3 is 14 amino acids long. The junction had 10 bases not matched to a gene; V was cut back by 6 bases and J by 6 bases. Per the germline V gene, CDR1 is MDHEN and CDR2 is SYDVKM. The CDR3 coding sequence is TGTGCCAGCAGAGATACAGGACTAGCATTCGAGCAGTACTTC. Residues: CASRDTGLAFEQYF.

The chain employs TRBV18 and TRBJ2-7; 9 bases line up with TRBD1. CDR3 length equals 16 residues. The trim removed 3 bases at V and 2 bases at J, leaving 8 bases unmatched. CDR1 is KGHSH and CDR2 is LQKENI in the germline V gene. CDR3 region: CASSPPAGTGTYEQYF. In DNA form, the CDR3 reads TGTGCCAGCTCACCCCCTGCCGGGACAGGGACCTACGAGCAGTACTTC.

The chain links TRBV21-1 to TRBJ2-1; TRBD2 is taken as the D call from the table, unchecked against the DNA. TRBV21-1 is described as a pseudogene. The CDR3 runs 19 residues. CDR3 sequence (DNA): TGTGCCAGCAGCAAAAAAGGGGGTTTTGGGAGGGCGCAATACAATGAGCAGTTCTTC. Its translation: CASSKKGGFGRAQYNEQFF.

The V gene is TRBV10-3, the J gene TRBJ2-1; perhaps TRBD2 as D (5 bases). This CDR3 has 15 amino acids. The germline V and J ends were trimmed by 0 bases and 8 bases, with 14 bases remaining between them. Germline-derived CDR1 and CDR2 are ENHRY and SYGVKD. The CDR3 DNA is TGTGCCATCAGTGAGTCGACCTCCCCGCGGGATGAGCAGTTCTTC. This translates into CAISESTSPRDEQFF.

This clone was observed once. The rearrangement joins TRBV5-1 to TRBJ1-1; D is unclear. The germline V gene has CDR1 SGHRS and CDR2 YFSETQ. CDR3 length: 14 amino acids. V gave up 5 bases and J gave up 0 bases, with 11 bases separating them. The CDR3 protein is CASRPDTMNTEAFF. The CDR3 DNA sequence: TGCGCCAGCAGACCAGACACAATGAACACTGAAGCTTTCTTT.

This rearrangement joins TRBV5-1 to TRBJ2-7, with TRBD1 matching over 7 bases. J lost 2 bases, V lost 4 bases, and 9 bases had no gene match. Germline V gene data show CDR1 as SGHRS and CDR2 as YFSETQ. The CDR3 sequence is 15 residues long. The CDR3 DNA is TGCGCCAGCAGCCCACAGGGGACGGCTGCCTACGAGCAGTACTTC. This sequence encodes CASSPQGTAAYEQYF. The variable domain in full, completed from reference TRBV5-1 and TRBJ2-7, reads KAGVTQTPRYLIKTRGQQVTLSCSPISGHRSVSWYQQTPGQGLQFLFEYFSETQRNKGNFPGRFSGRQFSNSRSEMNVSTLELGDSALYLCASSPQGTAAYEQYFGPGTRLTVT.

The V gene is TRBV10-3, the J gene TRBJ2-6; D unclear. This CDR3 contains 15 residues. The V end lost 5 bases, the J end lost 0 bases, and 8 bases lay between the germline ends. In germline, CDR1 is ENHRY, CDR2 SYGVKD. The DNA for the CDR3 is TGTGCCATCAGTTTAGCAAGCTCTGGGGCCAACGTCCTGACTTTC. This codes for CAISLASSGANVLTF.

The gene calls are TRBV28 and TRBJ2-3, with D perhaps TRBD2 (5 bases). CDR3 length: 13 amino acids. Germline V CDR1 and CDR2: MDHEN, SYDVKM. The germline V and J ends were trimmed by 2 bases and 8 bases, with 11 bases remaining between them. The DNA for the CDR3 is TGTGCCAGCAGTTTAGAGGGAAGGGTTACGCAGTATTTT. Protein product: CASSLEGRVTQYF.

The chain is built from TRBV6-5 and TRBJ2-7; 7 positions agree with TRBD1. V lost 7 bases, J lost 6 bases, and 12 bases stayed unmatched. The germline V gene has CDR1 MNHEY and CDR2 SVGAGI. The CDR3 has 14 amino acids. The CDR3 reads CASTGGTGLAEQYF. DNA for the CDR3: TGTGCCAGCACAGGGGGTACAGGTCTCGCCGAGCAGTACTTC.

The chain employs TRBV13 and TRBJ2-3, with D unresolved. The CDR3 length is 13 residues. The germline CDR1 and CDR2 sequences are PRHDT and FYEKMQ (reference sequence). The V end was cut by 5 bases, the J end by 4 bases, with 10 bases between. The CDR3 bases are TGTGCCAGCAGCCCTGCTGGGCCAGATACGCAGTATTTT. It yields the protein CASSPAGPDTQYF.

The J gene is TRBJ1-2, the V gene TRBV4-3, with TRBD1 as a possible D gene (5 bases). With 4 bases removed from V and 6 bases from J, the gap between germline ends came to 12 bases. The germline V gene encodes CDR1 LGHNA and CDR2 YSLEER. The length of the CDR3 is 13 residues. CDR3 DNA sequence: TGCGCCAGCAGCCCGGACGTAGGGGATGGCTACACCTTC. The encoded protein is CASSPDVGDGYTF.

The V call is TRBV30, the J call TRBJ2-7, with D maybe TRBD2 (6 bases). CDR1 and CDR2 from the germline V gene are GTSNPN and SVGIG (reference sequence). V was pared by 5 bases and J by 6 bases, with 20 bases between. This CDR3 has 14 amino acids. Here the CDR3 reads CAWAPPGRGGEQYF. The DNA for the CDR3 is TGTGCCTGGGCTCCCCCGGGGCGGGGCGGCGAGCAGTACTTC.

The rearrangement links TRBV7-6 to TRBJ2-5; D perhaps matches TRBD2 (7 bases). Trimming cost V 7 bases and J 1 base, with 19 bases left between them. CDR3 size: 16 residues. Germline CDR1 and CDR2: SGHVS and FNYEAQ. DNA for the CDR3: TGTGCCAGCACCGTGGGGGGCGGGGGCCCCCAAGAGACCCAGTACTTC. Its translation: CASTVGGGGPQETQYF.

The chain recombines TRBV5-4 with TRBJ1-2; maybe TRBD1 (5 bases). CDR3 size: 16 residues. V gave up 4 bases and J gave up 2 bases, with 18 bases separating them. The V gene's germline CDR1 is SGHNT and CDR2 YYREEE (reference sequence). As DNA, the CDR3 is TGTGCCAGCAGCCCCGGGGCGGGACTCGGCAACTATGGCTACACCTTC. Translation gives CASSPGAGLGNYGYTF.